Listed here are 20 T cell receptor beta chains from one sample, sequenced in a study of cytomegalovirus exposure and HLA in healthy donors. The PCR used 60 Vbeta and 13 Jbeta primers. The protocol was immunoSEQ multiplex PCR, while the TCRdb copy is restricted to in-frame clones and leaves out a portion. The sample lists about 200,000 clones, 12% occurring once. The sample taken for sequencing was PBMCs. Every receptor here comes from a man in his forties or fifties in good health and CMV-seropositive.

The rearrangement links TRBV5-1 to TRBJ2-3, with TRBD2 matching over 9 bases. Germline lookup yields CDR1 SGHRS and CDR2 YFSETQ. The V and J ends lost 2 bases and 5 bases, in that order; junction bases with no gene match: 3. The CDR3 consists of 14 residues. CDR3 coding DNA: TGCGCCAGCAGCTTAGCGGGGGGCCTAGATACGCAGTATTTT. It encodes CASSLAGGLDTQYF. Combining the CDR3 with reference TRBV5-1 and TRBJ2-3 gives the whole variable domain KAGVTQTPRYLIKTRGQQVTLSCSPISGHRSVSWYQQTPGQGLQFLFEYFSETQRNKGNFPGRFSGRQFSNSRSEMNVSTLELGDSALYLCASSLAGGLDTQYFGPGTRLTVL.

This clone appeared a few times. This chain connects TRBV14 to TRBJ2-7; weak D call: TRBD1 (5 bases). Germline V gene sequence: CDR1 SGHDN, CDR2 FVKESK. The CDR3 has 15 amino acids. V was pared by 0 bases and J by 3 bases, with 12 bases between. CDR3 sequence: CASSQEKGAVYEQYF. CDR3 bases: TGTGCCAGCAGCCAAGAAAAAGGGGCTGTCTACGAGCAGTACTTC.

A few counts support this clone. V gene TRBV5-4 combines with J gene TRBJ2-7, with D possibly being TRBD1 (5 bases). Trimming cost V 1 base and J 2 bases, with 10 bases left between them. The CDR3 length is 14 residues. The germline V gene has CDR1 SGHNT and CDR2 YYREEE (reference sequence). The CDR3 coding sequence is TGTGCCAGCAGCTTGCCAGGGATCCCCTACGAGCAGTACGTC. It specifies CASSLPGIPYEQYV.

This clone was detected only a few times. The chain recombines TRBV2 with TRBJ2-5; D is possibly TRBD1 (6 bases). Trimming cost V 6 bases and J 1 base, with 9 bases left between them. CDR3 size: 13 residues. CDR1 and CDR2 (germline): SNHLY, FYNNEI. CDR3 DNA: TGTGCCAGCAGGAGACAGGTCCAAGAGACCCAGTACTTC. Protein: CASRRQVQETQYF. Using reference TRBV2 and TRBJ2-5 for the parts outside the CDR3, the full variable domain is EPEVTQTPSHQVTQMGQEVILRCVPISNHLYFYWYRQILGQKVEFLVSFYNNEISEKSEIFDDQFSVERPDGSNFTLKIRSTKLEDSAMYFCASRRQVQETQYFGPGTRLLVL.

The V and J genes are TRBV4-3 and TRBJ1-6; D might be TRBD1 (6 bases). V was clipped by 1 base and J by 10 bases, with 17 bases between them. The CDR3 is made up of 16 amino acids. CDR1 and CDR2 from the germline V gene are LGHNA and YSLEER. In nucleotides, the CDR3 is TGCGCCAGCAGCCAAGCCGCTCAGGGGACGGGCTCACCCCTCCACTTT. This sequence encodes CASSQAAQGTGSPLHF.

The chain uses TRBV2 and TRBJ1-2; TRBD1 agrees at 8 bases. This CDR3 comprises 13 residues. Germline V CDR1 and CDR2: SNHLY, FYNNEI. J was trimmed by 8 bases and V by 4 bases; bases with no gene match: 6. The CDR3 DNA reads TGTGCCAGCAGTGTCGACAGGGGATTAGGCTACACCTTC. This translates into CASSVDRGLGYTF. Complete variable domain (other parts from reference TRBV2 and TRBJ1-2): EPEVTQTPSHQVTQMGQEVILRCVPISNHLYFYWYRQILGQKVEFLVSFYNNEISEKSEIFDDQFSVERPDGSNFTLKIRSTKLEDSAMYFCASSVDRGLGYTFGSGTRLTVV.

The chain uses TRBV7-9 and TRBJ2-3; D perhaps matches TRBD2 (5 bases). V was trimmed by 5 bases and J by 3 bases, leaving 15 bases between them. The CDR3 has 15 amino acids. CDR1 and CDR2 (germline): SEHNR, FQNEAQ (reference sequence). CDR3 in amino acids: CASSPGPGRTDTQYF. The CDR3 DNA reads TGTGCCAGCAGCCCCGGCCCGGGAAGGACAGATACGCAGTATTTT.

This sequence joins TRBV5-8 and TRBJ1-1, with 8 bases lining up with TRBD1. Germline values: CDR1 SGHTS, CDR2 YDEGEE. The CDR3 extends over 14 amino acids. J was trimmed by 1 base and V by 4 bases; bases with no gene match: 3. CDR3 sequence: CASSQGQANTEAFF. Here the CDR3 DNA reads TGTGCCAGCAGCCAGGGACAGGCGAACACTGAAGCTTTCTTT. The full variable domain, completed using reference TRBV5-8 and TRBJ1-1, is EAGVTQSPTHLIKTRGQQATLRCSPISGHTSVYWYQQALGLGLQFLLWYDEGEERNRGNFPPRFSGRQFPNYSSELNVNALELEDSALYLCASSQGQANTEAFFGQGTRLTVV.

This clone has more than one count but fewer than ten. The rearrangement uses TRBV10-3 and TRBJ2-7, with a possible D match to TRBD2 (5 bases). This CDR3 is 16 amino acids long. The germline V gene has CDR1 ENHRY and CDR2 SYGVKD. V lost 3 bases to trimming and J lost 7 bases, with 22 bases between them. CDR3 bases: TGTGCCATCAGTGACTCTTTCCGGACTTATCCCGTTGAGCAGTACTTC. Translation gives CAISDSFRTYPVEQYF.

The V gene is TRBV11-2, the J gene TRBJ2-3; no clear D. The CDR3 extends over 14 amino acids. Trimming pared 5 bases from V and 3 bases from J, leaving 12 bases between. CDR1 is SGHAT, CDR2 FQNNGV, per germline. CDR3 DNA sequence: TGTGCCAGCAGCACCCAACCTATGACAGATACGCAGTATTTT. Translation gives CASSTQPMTDTQYF. The full variable domain, with the rest looked up from reference TRBV11-2 and TRBJ2-3, is EAGVAQSPRYKIIEKRQSVAFWCNPISGHATLYWYQQILGQGPKLLIQFQNNGVVDDSQLPKDRFSAERLKGVDSTLKIQPAKLEDSAVYLCASSTQPMTDTQYFGPGTRLTVL.

The rearrangement uses TRBV7-2 and TRBJ2-5; 9 nucleotides match TRBD2. Trimming took 1 base from V and 5 from J; bases not matched to a gene: 8. The CDR3 sequence is 16 residues long. Germline lookup yields CDR1 SGHTA and CDR2 FQGNSA. The CDR3 region has the DNA TGTGCCAGCAGCTTAGGGCTTAGCGGGGGCTGGGAGACCCAGTACTTC. Translating it yields CASSLGLSGGWETQYF.

There are many counts of this clone. J is TRBJ1-2 and V is TRBV28; weak D call: TRBD1 (6 bases). Germline V gene sequence: CDR1 MDHEN, CDR2 SYDVKM. This CDR3 has 14 amino acids. V dropped 3 bases and J dropped 5 bases, with 13 bases sitting between them. CDR3 loop: CASSFNRRGYGYTF. The CDR3 region has the DNA TGTGCCAGCAGTTTCAATCGCAGGGGATATGGCTACACCTTC.

Only a few counts were recorded for this clone. The chain carries TRBV5-1 and TRBJ2-1; D remains ambiguous. Trimming shortened V by 0 bases and J by 5 bases, and 6 bases separated the two germline ends. The CDR3 has 13 amino acids. Germline V gives CDR1 SGHRS, CDR2 YFSETQ. CDR3 DNA: TGCGCCAGCAGCTTGGGACGGGACAATGAGCAGTTCTTC. This encodes CASSLGRDNEQFF.

Only a few counts were recorded for this clone. The rearrangement links TRBV4-3 to TRBJ1-1, with a tentative D call TRBD1 (6 bases). CDR3 length: 15 amino acids. V gave up 3 bases and J gave up 4 bases, with 15 bases separating them. Germline CDR1 reads LGHNA; CDR2 reads YSLEER. In DNA form, the CDR3 reads TGCGCCAGCAGCCAGGGGGCGAGTTGGGGCACTGAAGCTTTCTTT. This translates into CASSQGASWGTEAFF.

This clone was observed a handful of times. The final CDR3 position lacks the conserved phenylalanine or tryptophan, pointing to a likely read error. It is unclear where the CDR3 begins or ends on the DNA, so no DNA is shown, and the CDR3 is as TCRdb lists it. The rearrangement links TRBV27 to TRBJ1-6; the table names TRBD1, a call not compared with the DNA. CDR1 MNHEY and CDR2 SMNVEV come from the germline V gene (reference sequence). 15 amino acids form the CDR3, both terminal residues included. The CDR3 loop reads CASSLGPANNSPIHL.

The chain employs TRBV5-5 and TRBJ1-5; no clear D gene. Germline CDR1 is SGHKS and CDR2 is YYEKEE (reference sequence). The CDR3 has 15 amino acids. V lost 1 base, J lost 0 bases, and 8 bases lay in between. CDR3 DNA sequence: TGTGCCAGCAGCTTGTCAGTTTATAGCAATCAGCCCCAGCATTTT. Translating it yields CASSLSVYSNQPQHF.

V is TRBV7-9 and J is TRBJ1-1; D gene unclear. V was trimmed by 5 bases and J by 10 bases, leaving 14 bases between them. The CDR3 is made up of 12 amino acids. Germline V lookup: CDR1 SEHNR, CDR2 FQNEAQ (reference sequence). The CDR3 sequence is CASSPPLRGAFF. In DNA form, the CDR3 reads TGTGCCAGCAGCCCTCCCTTACGGGGAGCTTTCTTT.

This sequence joins TRBV9 and TRBJ2-1; D call uncertain. The CDR3 contains 14 residues. Germline values: CDR1 SGDLS, CDR2 YYNGEE. The V end lost 4 bases, the J end lost 0 bases, and 8 bases lay between the germline ends. The CDR3 spells CASSPYSSYNEQFF. In DNA form, the CDR3 reads TGTGCCAGCAGCCCCTACAGCTCCTACAATGAGCAGTTCTTC.

In DNA form, the CDR3 reads TGTGCCAGCACCCCCCGGGACAGGGGCCCTGAAGCTTTCTTT. Translated: CASTPRDRGPEAFF. This chain connects TRBV11-3 to TRBJ1-1; 10 nucleotides agree with TRBD1. The CDR3 consists of 14 residues. J was trimmed by 6 bases and V by 7 bases; bases with no gene match: 8. Germline V gives CDR1 SGHNT, CDR2 YENEEA. Supplemented by reference TRBV11-3 and TRBJ1-1, the full variable domain reads EAGVVQSPRYKIIEKKQPVAFWCNPISGHNTLYWYLQNLGQGPELLIRYENEEAVDDSQLPKDRFSAERLKGVDSTLKIQPAELGDSAVYLCASTPRDRGPEAFFGQGTRLTVV.

Only a few counts were recorded for this clone. The rearrangement uses TRBV7-2 and TRBJ1-1; no reliable D call. Per germline, CDR1 SGHTA and CDR2 FQGNSA. Trimming shortened V by 2 bases and J by 1 base, and 8 bases separated the two germline ends. The length of the CDR3 is 14 residues. The CDR3 here is CASSLRQANTEAFF. As DNA, the CDR3 is TGTGCCAGCAGCTTACGTCAGGCGAACACTGAAGCTTTCTTT.